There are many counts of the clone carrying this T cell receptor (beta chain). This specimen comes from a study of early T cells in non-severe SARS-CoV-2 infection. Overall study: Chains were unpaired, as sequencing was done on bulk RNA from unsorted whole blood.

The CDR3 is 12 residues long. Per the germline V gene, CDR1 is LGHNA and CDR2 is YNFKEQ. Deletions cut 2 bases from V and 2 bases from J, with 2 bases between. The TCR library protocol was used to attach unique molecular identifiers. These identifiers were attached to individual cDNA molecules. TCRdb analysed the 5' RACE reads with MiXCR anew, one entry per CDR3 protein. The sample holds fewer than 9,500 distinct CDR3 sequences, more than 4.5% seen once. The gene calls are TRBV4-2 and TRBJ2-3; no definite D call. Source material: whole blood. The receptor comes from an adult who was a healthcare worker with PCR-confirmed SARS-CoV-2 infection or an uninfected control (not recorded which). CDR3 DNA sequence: TGTGCCAGCAGCCAACCCACAGATACGCAGTATTTT. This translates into CASSQPTDTQYF.